This passage covers 5 T cell receptor beta chains from one sample sequenced in a study of T cell responses to AZD1222 COVID-19 vaccine. Clones were sequenced by immunoSEQ multiplex PCR, and TCRdb holds only the in-frame ones, with some missing. The table records around 140,000 clones, roughly 89% of them present only once. The sample was peripheral blood, taken 28 days after the second dose of the MenACWY control vaccine. The source is an adult who received the MenACWY meningococcal vaccine as a control.

The rearrangement uses TRBV29-1 and TRBJ2-2, with 8 bases identical to TRBD1. The V gene's germline CDR1 is SQVTM and CDR2 ANQGSEA. The V segment lost 6 bases and the J segment 6 bases; nucleotides outside the gene matches: 6. The CDR3 has 13 amino acids. CDR3 protein: CSVGQGSAGELFF. The CDR3 DNA sequence: TGCAGCGTCGGACAGGGATCCGCCGGGGAGCTGTTTTTT.

The J gene is TRBJ2-5, the V gene TRBV19; 9 nucleotides line up with TRBD1. The CDR3 contains 17 residues. Germline V CDR1 and CDR2: LNHDA, SQIVND (reference sequence). With V trimmed by 5 bases and J by 2 bases, 12 bases remained unmatched. CDR3: CASSPGQGIVGQETQYF. DNA for the CDR3: TGTGCCAGTAGTCCCGGACAGGGGATCGTTGGGCAAGAGACCCAGTACTTC.

This clone was counted once. DNA for the CDR3: TGTGCCAGCAGCTTGGGACTAGTTAGTACAGATACGCAGTATTTT. Protein sequence: CASSLGLVSTDTQYF. The genes are TRBV5-4 and TRBJ2-3, with D possibly matching TRBD2 (6 bases). Trimming took 0 bases from V and 3 from J, leaving 11 bases between them. The CDR3 is made up of 15 amino acids. The germline V gene encodes CDR1 SGHNT and CDR2 YYREEE (reference sequence).

There are many counts of this clone. V usage is TRBV6-1 and J usage is TRBJ2-7, with 7 positions matching TRBD1. The CDR3 is 14 residues long. The V and J ends lost 3 bases and 5 bases, in that order; junction bases with no gene match: 7. CDR1 is MNHNS, CDR2 SASEGT, per germline. CDR3 amino acids: CASSETGSPNEQYF. The CDR3 bases are TGTGCCAGCAGTGAGACAGGGTCCCCCAACGAGCAGTACTTC.

The J gene is TRBJ1-2, the V gene TRBV5-5; the match to TRBD1 covers 8 bases. The CDR3 runs to 14 residues. Losses at the gene ends were 2 bases for V and 3 bases for J; bases not matched to a gene: 3. Germline values: CDR1 SGHKS, CDR2 YYEKEE (reference sequence). CDR3 DNA sequence: TGTGCCAGCAGCTTACCGGACAGGGACTATGGCTACACCTTC. Translation gives CASSLPDRDYGYTF. Based on the CDR3 plus reference TRBV5-5 and TRBJ1-2, the full variable domain is DAGVTQSPTHLIKTRGQQVTLRCSPISGHKSVSWYQQVLGQGPQFIFQYYEKEERGRGNFPDRFSARQFPNYSSELNVNALLLGDSALYLCASSLPDRDYGYTFGSGTRLTVV.